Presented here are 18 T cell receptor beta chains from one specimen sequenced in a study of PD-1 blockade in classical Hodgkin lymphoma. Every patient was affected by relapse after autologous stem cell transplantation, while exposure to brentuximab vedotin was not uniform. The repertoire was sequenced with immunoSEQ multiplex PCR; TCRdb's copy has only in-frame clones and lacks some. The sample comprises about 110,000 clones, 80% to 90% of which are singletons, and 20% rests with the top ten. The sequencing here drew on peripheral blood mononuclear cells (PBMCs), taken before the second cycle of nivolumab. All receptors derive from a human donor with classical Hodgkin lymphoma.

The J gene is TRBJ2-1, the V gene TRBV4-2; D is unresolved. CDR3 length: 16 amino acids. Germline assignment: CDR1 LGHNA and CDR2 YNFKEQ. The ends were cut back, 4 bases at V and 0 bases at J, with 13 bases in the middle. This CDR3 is CASSLGRVSSYNEQFF. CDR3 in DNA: TGTGCCAGCAGCCTTGGCCGGGTTAGCTCCTACAATGAGCAGTTCTTC.

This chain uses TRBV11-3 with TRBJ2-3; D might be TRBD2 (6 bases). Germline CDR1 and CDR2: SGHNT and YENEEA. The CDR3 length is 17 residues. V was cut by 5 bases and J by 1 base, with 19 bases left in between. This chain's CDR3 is CASSPGLGPRGTDTQYF. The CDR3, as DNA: TGTGCCAGCAGCCCGGGACTTGGCCCCAGGGGCACAGATACGCAGTATTTT.

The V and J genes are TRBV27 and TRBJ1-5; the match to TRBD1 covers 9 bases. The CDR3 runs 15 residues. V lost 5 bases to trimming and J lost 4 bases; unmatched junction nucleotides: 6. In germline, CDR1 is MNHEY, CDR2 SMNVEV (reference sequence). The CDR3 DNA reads TGTGCCAGCAGTCGGACAGGGGCTACAAATCAGCCCCAGCATTTT. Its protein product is CASSRTGATNQPQHF.

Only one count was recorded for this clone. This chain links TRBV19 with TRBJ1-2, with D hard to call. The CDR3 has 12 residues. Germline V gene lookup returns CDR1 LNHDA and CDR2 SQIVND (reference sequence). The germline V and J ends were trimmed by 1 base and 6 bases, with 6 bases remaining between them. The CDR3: CASSIARDGYTF. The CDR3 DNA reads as TGTGCCAGTAGTATAGCCCGCGATGGCTACACCTTC.

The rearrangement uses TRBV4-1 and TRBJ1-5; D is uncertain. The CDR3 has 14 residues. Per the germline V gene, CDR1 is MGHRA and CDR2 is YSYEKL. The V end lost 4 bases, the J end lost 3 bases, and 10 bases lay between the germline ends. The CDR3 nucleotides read TGCGCCAGCAGCCCCAGACAAGACAATCAGCCCCAGCATTTT. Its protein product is CASSPRQDNQPQHF.

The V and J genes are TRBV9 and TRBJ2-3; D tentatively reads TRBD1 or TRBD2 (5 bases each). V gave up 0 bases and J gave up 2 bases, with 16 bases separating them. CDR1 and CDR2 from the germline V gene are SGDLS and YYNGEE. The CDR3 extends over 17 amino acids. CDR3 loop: CASSVAPGTGVTDTQYF. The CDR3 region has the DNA TGTGCCAGCAGCGTAGCTCCCGGGACGGGTGTCACAGATACGCAGTATTTT.

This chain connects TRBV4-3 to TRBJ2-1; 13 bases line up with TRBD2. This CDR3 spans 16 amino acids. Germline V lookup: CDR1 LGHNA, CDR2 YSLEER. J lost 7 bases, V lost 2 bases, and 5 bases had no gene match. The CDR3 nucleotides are TGCGCCAGCAGCCAAACGGGACTAGCGGGATCGAATGAGCAGTTCTTC. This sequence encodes CASSQTGLAGSNEQFF.

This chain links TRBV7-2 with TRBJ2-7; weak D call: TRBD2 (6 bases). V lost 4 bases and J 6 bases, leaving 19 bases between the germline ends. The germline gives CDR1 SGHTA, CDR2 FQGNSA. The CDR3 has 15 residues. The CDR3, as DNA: TGTGCCAGCAGCTCCGTGGGGGGAGAGTTGGCCGAGCAGTACTTC. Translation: CASSSVGGELAEQYF.

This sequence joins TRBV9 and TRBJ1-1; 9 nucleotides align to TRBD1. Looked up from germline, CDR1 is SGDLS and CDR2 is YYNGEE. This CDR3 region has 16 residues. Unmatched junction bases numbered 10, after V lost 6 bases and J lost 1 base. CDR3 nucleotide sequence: TGTGCCAGCACCCCCAACGGACAGGGGAAGAACACTGAAGCTTTCTTT. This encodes CASTPNGQGKNTEAFF.

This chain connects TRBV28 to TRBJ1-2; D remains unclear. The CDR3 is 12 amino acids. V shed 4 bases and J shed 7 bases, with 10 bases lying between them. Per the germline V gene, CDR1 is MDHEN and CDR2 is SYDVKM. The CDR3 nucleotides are TGTGCCAGCAGTTGGGGAGCGGGTGGCTACACCTTC. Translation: CASSWGAGGYTF.

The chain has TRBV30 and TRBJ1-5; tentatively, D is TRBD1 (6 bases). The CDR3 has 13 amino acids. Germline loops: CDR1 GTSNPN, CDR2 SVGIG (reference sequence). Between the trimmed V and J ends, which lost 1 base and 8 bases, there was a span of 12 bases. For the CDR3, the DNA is TGTGCCTGGAGTGGGGGGCCGGGGGAGCCCCAGCATTTT. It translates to CAWSGGPGEPQHF. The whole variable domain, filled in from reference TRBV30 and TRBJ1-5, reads SQTIHQWPATLVQPVGSPLSLECTVEGTSNPNLYWYRQAAGRGLQLLFYSVGIGQISSEVPQNLSASRPQDRQFILSSKKLLLSDSGFYLCAWSGGPGEPQHFGDGTRLSIL.

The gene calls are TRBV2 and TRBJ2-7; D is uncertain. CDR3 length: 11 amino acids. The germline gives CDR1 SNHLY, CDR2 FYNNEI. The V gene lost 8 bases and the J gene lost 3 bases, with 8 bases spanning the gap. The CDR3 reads CASRLDYEQYF. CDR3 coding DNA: TGTGCCAGCCGATTAGACTACGAGCAGTACTTC.

In DNA, the CDR3 is TGTGCCAGCAGCCCTCGACAGGGAAGCTCTAACTATGGCTACACCTTC. Residues: CASSPRQGSSNYGYTF. The chain recombines TRBV5-4 with TRBJ1-2; the match to TRBD1 covers 7 bases. V shed 4 bases and J 0 bases; nucleotides not matched to a gene: 9. CDR1 and CDR2 from the germline V gene are SGHNT and YYREEE (reference sequence). The CDR3 sequence is 16 residues long.

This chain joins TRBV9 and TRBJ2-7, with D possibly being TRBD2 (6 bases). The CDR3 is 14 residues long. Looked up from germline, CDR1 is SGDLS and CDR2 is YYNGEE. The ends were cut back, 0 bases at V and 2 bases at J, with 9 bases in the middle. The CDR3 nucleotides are TGTGCCAGCAGCGTAGTGGAGGGGCCCTACGAGCAGTACTTC. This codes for CASSVVEGPYEQYF.

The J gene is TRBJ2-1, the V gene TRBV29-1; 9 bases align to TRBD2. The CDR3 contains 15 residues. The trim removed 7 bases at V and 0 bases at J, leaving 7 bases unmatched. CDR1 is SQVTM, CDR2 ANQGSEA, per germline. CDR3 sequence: CSGGLAHSSYNEQFF. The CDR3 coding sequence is TGCAGCGGCGGACTAGCGCATAGCTCCTACAATGAGCAGTTCTTC.

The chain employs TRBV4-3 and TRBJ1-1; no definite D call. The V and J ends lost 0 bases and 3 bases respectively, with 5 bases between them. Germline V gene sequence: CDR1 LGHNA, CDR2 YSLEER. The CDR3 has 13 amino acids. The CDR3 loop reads CASSQELDTEAFF. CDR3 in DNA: TGCGCCAGCAGCCAAGAATTGGACACTGAAGCTTTCTTT.

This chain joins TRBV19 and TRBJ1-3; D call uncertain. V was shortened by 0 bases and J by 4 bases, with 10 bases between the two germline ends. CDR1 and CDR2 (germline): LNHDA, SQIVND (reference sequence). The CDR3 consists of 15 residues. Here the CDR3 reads CASSIDGMLGNTIYF. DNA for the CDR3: TGTGCCAGTAGTATAGATGGGATGCTCGGAAACACCATATATTTT.

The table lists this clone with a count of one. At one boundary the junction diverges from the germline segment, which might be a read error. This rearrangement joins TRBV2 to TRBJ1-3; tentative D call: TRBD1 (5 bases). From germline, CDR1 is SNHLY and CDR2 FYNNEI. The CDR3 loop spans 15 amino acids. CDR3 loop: CASREGAVSGNTIYF. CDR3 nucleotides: TGTGCCAGCAGGGAAGGGGCAGTCTCTGGAAACACCATATATTTT. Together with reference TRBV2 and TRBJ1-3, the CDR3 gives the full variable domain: EPEVTQTPSHQVTQMGQEVILRCVPISNHLYFYWYRQILGQKVEFLVSFYNNEISEKSEIFDDQFSVERPDGSNFTLKIRSTKLEDSAMYFCASREGAVSGNTIYFGEGSWLTVV.